This TCR beta chain emerged from a study of cytomegalovirus exposure and HLA in healthy donors. The study's findings and limits: Listed as cytomegalovirus-associated were 150 or so TCR beta chains. An analysis that was carried out later associated 16,000 or so TCR beta sequences with HLA alleles at 0.05 false discovery rate.

As for this clone: Its target is unknown.

Between the trimmed V and J ends, which lost 0 bases and 2 bases, there was a span of 14 bases. From germline, CDR1 is SGHNT and CDR2 YYREEE (reference sequence). The CDR3 is 16 residues long. PCR employed 60 Vbeta and 13 Jbeta primers. Sequenced by immunoSEQ multiplex PCR; TCRdb stores in-frame clones only, minus some. This repertoire shows about 110,000 clones, roughly 70% found once; its top ten account for about 4.2%. The chain employs TRBV5-4 and TRBJ1-1, with a possible D match to TRBD1 (5 bases). The sequenced sample consisted of PBMCs. The source is a woman in her forties in good health and CMV-seropositive. The CDR3 nucleotides are TGTGCCAGCAGCTTGGCCCGCTGGGGCAGAAACACTGAAGCTTTCTTT. Protein product: CASSLARWGRNTEAFF. The entire variable domain, with the rest obtained from reference TRBV5-4 and TRBJ1-1, is as follows: ETGVTQSPTHLIKTRGQQVTLRCSSQSGHNTVSWYQQALGQGPQFIFQYYREEENGRGNFPPRFSGLQFPNYSSELNVNALELDDSALYLCASSLARWGRNTEAFFGQGTRLTVV.